The 27 T cell receptor beta chains below all came from one sample that was sequenced in a study of T cell responses to AZD1222 COVID-19 vaccine. Using immunoSEQ multiplex PCR, the repertoire was profiled, and TCRdb retains in-frame clones only, with some absent. Of roughly 180,000 clones in the sample, around 90% were seen once. The sample was peripheral blood, taken on day 0 of AZD1222 vaccination. Receptors originate from an adult in good health.

The J gene is TRBJ2-7, the V gene TRBV18; D is uncertain. CDR1 KGHSH and CDR2 LQKENI come from the germline V gene. The CDR3 contains 13 residues. The V gene lost 2 bases and the J gene lost 3 bases, with 8 bases spanning the gap. The CDR3 nucleotides read TGTGCCAGCTCACCAGCACACAGCTACGAGCAGTACTTC. Translated: CASSPAHSYEQYF.

The rearrangement uses TRBV28 and TRBJ2-4, with TRBD2 matching over 14 bases. Germline V gives CDR1 MDHEN, CDR2 SYDVKM. The CDR3 spans 18 residues. V lost 3 bases and J lost 0; bases outside the gene matches: 4. The CDR3 bases are TGTGCCAGCAGTTTGACTAGCGGGAGGGCCCTAGCCAAAAACATTCAGTACTTC. It specifies CASSLTSGRALAKNIQYF.

The V call is TRBV28, the J call TRBJ1-2; the D is unclear. Per germline, CDR1 MDHEN and CDR2 SYDVKM. This CDR3 spans 13 amino acids. Deletions cut 6 bases from V and 4 bases from J, with 12 bases between. CDR3 in amino acids: CASRLLQTYGYTF. The CDR3 DNA follows: TGTGCCAGCAGGCTCCTACAGACCTATGGCTACACCTTC.

CDR3 DNA sequence: TGTGGCGAGGGACCCTGTGGCTACACCTTC. It yields the protein CGEGPCGYTF. This chain connects TRBV6-7 to TRBJ1-2; perhaps TRBD1 as D (5 bases). TRBV6-7 is an open reading frame whose function is uncertain. The CDR3 extends over 10 amino acids.

This clone was seen just once. The chain joins TRBV6-5 to TRBJ1-2, with D uncertain. From germline, CDR1 is MNHEY and CDR2 SVGAGI. CDR3 length equals 14 residues. V lost 7 bases, J lost 0 bases, and 12 bases lay in between. The CDR3 coding sequence is TGTGCCAGCACCCTAGCCGGATCTAACTATGGCTACACCTTC. Translation: CASTLAGSNYGYTF.

The chain has TRBV15 and TRBJ2-3; D is unclear. V lost 3 bases and J 0 bases, leaving 4 bases between the germline ends. The CDR3 contains 13 residues. Per germline, CDR1 LNHNV and CDR2 YYDKDF (reference sequence). The CDR3 loop is CATSRASTDTQYF. In nucleotides, the CDR3 is TGTGCCACCAGCAGGGCTAGCACAGATACGCAGTATTTT.

Only a few counts were recorded for this clone. This sequence joins TRBV4-1 and TRBJ2-3; TRBD2 matches 11 bases. Germline CDR1 is MGHRA and CDR2 is YSYEKL. The trim removed 1 base at V and 5 bases at J, leaving 14 bases unmatched. CDR3 length: 19 amino acids. DNA of the CDR3: TGCGCCAGCAGCCAAGGGCCCCTTTTTAGCGGGAGGGAAGGAGATACGCAGTATTTT. As protein: CASSQGPLFSGREGDTQYF.

This clone has only a few counts. The chain joins TRBV29-1 to TRBJ1-1; D may be TRBD1 (6 bases). Trimming took 1 base from V and 1 from J, leaving 19 bases between them. This CDR3 is built from 17 residues. From germline, CDR1 is SQVTM and CDR2 ANQGSEA. The CDR3 sequence is CSVEARPPGHQNTEAFF. In DNA, the CDR3 is TGCAGCGTTGAAGCCCGACCGCCGGGACACCAGAACACTGAAGCTTTCTTT.

This chain joins TRBV5-8 and TRBJ1-4, with 8 nucleotides matching TRBD1. Germline V CDR1 and CDR2: SGHTS, YDEGEE. Trimming cost V 5 bases and J 7 bases; bases outside gene matches: 22. The CDR3 sequence is 19 residues long. The CDR3 DNA reads TGTGCCAGCAGTCCAGGACAGGGAGGAGCCAGGGGAGCCTCTGAAAAACTGTTTTTT. This codes for CASSPGQGGARGASEKLFF.

In this sample, this clone turned up a few times. This chain joins TRBV12-5 and TRBJ1-1; TRBD1 might be the D (5 bases). CDR1 LGHNT and CDR2 FRNRAP come from the germline V gene. V was pared by 1 base and J by 11 bases, with 17 bases between. The CDR3 sequence is 14 residues long. DNA of the CDR3: TGTGCTAGTGGTTTGGCCGTGGCCGGGGGTGGCGCTTTCTTT. This sequence encodes CASGLAVAGGGAFF.

The table lists this clone with a few counts. J is TRBJ1-6 and V is TRBV28; D possibly corresponds to TRBD1 (6 bases). The germline V and J ends were trimmed by 5 bases and 10 bases, with 12 bases remaining between them. The germline V gene encodes CDR1 MDHEN and CDR2 SYDVKM. CDR3 length: 13 residues. CDR3 region: CASSVGGLSPLHF. The DNA of the CDR3 is TGTGCCAGCAGTGTAGGGGGTTTGTCACCCCTCCACTTT. The full variable domain, completed using reference TRBV28 and TRBJ1-6, is DVKVTQSSRYLVKRTGEKVFLECVQDMDHENMFWYRQDPGLGLRLIYFSYDVKMKEKGDIPEGYSVSREKKERFSLILESASTNQTSMYLCASSVGGLSPLHFGNGTRLTVT.

This clone occurred a few times. The chain joins TRBV4-2 to TRBJ1-2; 9 bases line up with TRBD1. The CDR3 consists of 15 residues. Unmatched junction bases numbered 9, after V lost 3 bases and J lost 7 bases. Germline V gene data show CDR1 as LGHNA and CDR2 as YNFKEQ. The CDR3 sequence is CASSQETQGAVGYTF. CDR3 in DNA: TGTGCCAGCAGCCAGGAAACACAGGGGGCGGTTGGCTACACCTTC.

This clone has a single count. The chain carries TRBV7-9 and TRBJ2-7, with D perhaps given as TRBD1 or TRBD2 (5 bases each). Per germline, CDR1 SEHNR and CDR2 FQNEAQ (reference sequence). V was pared by 2 bases and J by 0 bases, with 11 bases between. The CDR3 spans 15 residues. The CDR3 loop reads CASSLLVGVSYEQYF. For the CDR3, the DNA is TGTGCCAGCAGCTTACTAGTGGGGGTCTCCTACGAGCAGTACTTC.

This clone has more than one count but fewer than ten. The chain is built from TRBV30 and TRBJ2-1; the match to TRBD2 covers 8 bases. This CDR3 is 12 amino acids long. V was clipped by 7 bases and J by 15 bases; unmatched bases: 14. Per germline, CDR1 GTSNPN and CDR2 SVGIG (reference sequence). The DNA of the CDR3 is TGTGCCTCTCGGGCGAACCCGGGACTAGTGTTCTTC. Its translation is CASRANPGLVFF. The variable domain in full, with the rest retrieved from reference TRBV30 and TRBJ2-1, is SQTIHQWPATLVQPVGSPLSLECTVEGTSNPNLYWYRQAAGRGLQLLFYSVGIGQISSEVPQNLSASRPQDRQFILSSKKLLLSDSGFYLCASRANPGLVFFGPGTRLTVL.

The chain employs TRBV6-5 and TRBJ2-7; no definite D call. The CDR3 has 13 residues. Germline lookup yields CDR1 MNHEY and CDR2 SVGAGI. Trimming took off 7 bases at V and 2 bases at J, with 12 bases between the two ends. The CDR3 reads CASNPSGTYEQYF. The DNA for the CDR3 is TGTGCCAGCAACCCAAGTGGTACCTACGAGCAGTACTTC.

The chain uses TRBV4-1 and TRBJ1-2; D remains ambiguous. Trimming shortened V by 4 bases and J by 6 bases, and 12 bases separated the two germline ends. Germline-derived CDR1 and CDR2 are MGHRA and YSYEKL. This CDR3 is 13 amino acids long. The CDR3 DNA follows: TGCGCCAGCAGCCCACTAGGACGCGATGGCTACACCTTC. This codes for CASSPLGRDGYTF.

This clone was counted a single time. The rearrangement joins TRBV28 to TRBJ1-1; tentatively, D is TRBD1 (5 bases). This CDR3 comprises 12 residues. Trimming removed 6 bases at V and 10 bases at J, with 15 bases between. Germline V CDR1 and CDR2: MDHEN, SYDVKM. For the CDR3, the DNA is TGTGCCAGCAGACCGCCCGCGGGGGGAGCTTTCTTT. Its protein product is CASRPPAGGAFF.

The chain couples TRBV28 to TRBJ2-7, with 7 positions matching TRBD1. Unmatched junction bases numbered 14, after V lost 3 bases and J lost 6 bases. There are 16 residues in the CDR3. Germline CDR1 reads MDHEN; CDR2 reads SYDVKM. Here the CDR3 reads CASSLAGGSNFAEQYF. As DNA, the CDR3 is TGTGCCAGCAGTTTGGCAGGGGGTTCGAATTTTGCCGAGCAGTACTTC.

The chain joins TRBV19 to TRBJ1-2, with 7 bases aligning to TRBD1. CDR1 is LNHDA and CDR2 is SQIVND in the germline V gene (reference sequence). Germline trimming cut 3 bases from V and 6 bases from J; bases unmatched to any gene: 4. The CDR3 has 13 residues. The CDR3 DNA is TGTGCCAGTAGTATGTGGCAGGGGGATGGCTACACCTTC. It specifies CASSMWQGDGYTF.

The genes are TRBV25-1 and TRBJ2-1; D unclear. The CDR3 extends over 15 amino acids. Germline V gene lookup returns CDR1 MGHDK and CDR2 SYGVNS. V was cut by 7 bases and J by 0 bases, with 13 bases left in between. The CDR3 loop is CASKATTFSYNEQFF. CDR3 sequence (DNA): TGTGCCAGCAAAGCGACAACATTCTCCTACAATGAGCAGTTCTTC.

The chain links TRBV6-1 to TRBJ2-7; D not certain. From germline, CDR1 is MNHNS and CDR2 SASEGT. The CDR3 consists of 15 residues. Trimming shortened V by 2 bases and J by 0 bases, and 11 bases separated the two germline ends. CDR3 sequence reads: CASSERQTPSYEQYF. The CDR3 DNA reads TGTGCCAGCAGTGAACGGCAGACACCCTCCTACGAGCAGTACTTC.

The V call is TRBV18, the J call TRBJ2-7, with D tentatively TRBD2 (5 bases). The CDR3 is 13 amino acids. The germline V gene encodes CDR1 KGHSH and CDR2 LQKENI. V lost 6 bases and J 4 bases, leaving 13 bases between the germline ends. The CDR3 spells CASSPSTIYEQYF. The CDR3 DNA reads as TGTGCCAGCTCCCCCTCGACTATTTACGAGCAGTACTTC.

V usage is TRBV27 and J usage is TRBJ2-5; 8 bases are a match to TRBD2. CDR1 MNHEY and CDR2 SMNVEV come from the germline V gene (reference sequence). V trimming: 0 bases; J trimming: 2 bases; junction bases outside the gene matches: 11. The CDR3 spans 18 residues. The CDR3 region has the DNA TGTGCCAGCAGTTTATCGCCCGGGAGGGTCGGGGGACAAGAGACCCAGTACTTC. It translates to CASSLSPGRVGGQETQYF.

This chain links TRBV9 with TRBJ2-1; 10 positions agree with TRBD1. Trimming cost V 6 bases and J 8 bases; bases outside gene matches: 8. CDR1 is SGDLS, CDR2 YYNGEE, per germline. The CDR3 runs to 14 residues. CDR3 sequence: CASTPGQGPHEQFF. CDR3 bases: TGTGCCAGCACCCCGGGACAGGGGCCACATGAGCAGTTCTTC.

The chain employs TRBV6-5 and TRBJ2-7; D is uncertain. Trimming removed 6 bases from V and 2 bases from J, with 5 bases in between. Germline V lookup: CDR1 MNHEY, CDR2 SVGAGI. CDR3 length equals 11 residues. The CDR3 DNA is TGTGCCAGCAGCCCCGCCTACGAGCAGTACTTC. Its protein is CASSPAYEQYF.

V is TRBV6-6 and J is TRBJ1-3; weak D call: TRBD1 (5 bases). Germline V CDR1 and CDR2: MNHNY, SVGAGI (reference sequence). CDR3 length equals 15 residues. V was cut by 0 bases and J by 0 bases, with 6 bases left in between. The DNA of the CDR3 is TGTGCCAGCAGTTACTCGACAGACTCTGGAAACACCATATATTTT. This encodes CASSYSTDSGNTIYF.

This chain links TRBV5-8 with TRBJ2-7; 7 nucleotides match TRBD1. The trim removed 4 bases at V and 3 bases at J, leaving 7 bases unmatched. The CDR3 is 14 amino acids. Germline V lookup: CDR1 SGHTS, CDR2 YDEGEE. The CDR3 is CASSPGTDHYEQYF. CDR3 sequence (DNA): TGTGCCAGCAGCCCCGGGACAGACCACTACGAGCAGTACTTC.